This TCR beta chain was identified in a study of blood T cell repertoires in COVID-19. Study in general: T cells, B-cell-depleted T cells, or PBMCs provided the cDNA or gDNA that served as material.

Assay: immunoSEQ multiplex PCR; the TCRdb copy retains only in-frame clones and omits some. The sample consists of about 160,000 clones, approximately 91% of them appearing once. The CDR3 spans 15 residues. The ends were cut back, 1 base at V and 4 bases at J, with 13 bases in the middle. CDR1 MNHNS and CDR2 SASEGT come from the germline V gene. The V gene is TRBV6-1, the J gene TRBJ1-1, with D possibly TRBD1 on 5 matching bases. The source is a man younger than 35 with acute or convalescent COVID-19. Sequencing was carried out using peripheral blood. CDR3 region: CASSEGKGVSTEAFF. The CDR3 region has the DNA TGTGCCAGCAGTGAAGGGAAAGGGGTGAGCACTGAAGCTTTCTTT.